This T cell receptor (beta chain) stems from a study of CD8 T cells in Susac syndrome. When the RNA was reverse transcribed, random hexamers were used with an input of roughly 0.45 to 1 ug. The method of amplification for TCR beta CDR3 was immunoSEQ multiplex PCR, covering 54 Vbeta and 13 Jbeta. TCRdb reanalysed the immunoSEQ multiplex PCR reads using MiXCR and keeps one entry per CDR3 protein. The sample includes 150,000 or so distinct CDR3 sequences, 94% of them seen just once. From blood CD8+ and CD4+ T cells, TCR beta sequences were generated. The multiple sclerosis controls, all treatment-naive patients, had relapsing-remitting disease that was stable or active. It was negative isolation that provided the CD8+ and CD4+ T cells, whereas TEMRA cells were enriched by FACS. The TCR sequence derives from a human donor with multiple sclerosis. Sequencing was done on a sample of CD8+ T cells from PBMCs.

The CDR3 reads CASSPAFSSRTEAFF. CDR3 bases: TGTGCCAGCAGCCCCGCCTTTAGCAGCCGTACTGAAGCTTTCTTT. The gene calls are TRBV6-2 or TRBV6-3 and TRBJ1-1; D not resolved. The CDR3 runs to 15 residues. The V end was cut by 6 bases, the J end by 5 bases, with 19 bases between. Per germline, CDR1 MNHEY and CDR2 SVGEGT.